The 8 T cell receptor beta chains below were found in one sample sequenced in a study of shared clonotypes between healthy human individuals. Some clones are missing from TCRdb's copy, which holds only in-frame ones; the method was immunoSEQ multiplex PCR. The table records about 1 million clones, about 75% of them present only once. The sequencing input was memory CD4+ T cells sorted from blood. Documented subset: CD45RA-negative fraction. The receptors derive from a man between 18 and 35 years old in good health.

This rearrangement joins TRBV9 to TRBJ2-1; tentative D call: TRBD2 (6 bases). The CDR3 covers 15 residues. V was clipped by 5 bases and J by 0 bases, with 12 bases between them. Germline loops: CDR1 SGDLS, CDR2 YYNGEE. CDR3 region: CASSRGGDSYNEQFF. CDR3 sequence (DNA): TGTGCCAGCAGTAGAGGCGGGGACTCCTACAATGAGCAGTTCTTC.

J is TRBJ2-7 and V is TRBV20-1, with unresolved D. The CDR3 totals 10 residues. V dropped 5 bases and J dropped 7 bases, with 9 bases sitting between them. Germline CDR1 reads DFQATT; CDR2 reads SNEGSKA (reference sequence). CDR3: CSAAGPEQYF. The DNA for the CDR3 is TGCAGTGCTGCCGGGCCGGAGCAGTACTTC.

The chain has TRBV5-1 and TRBJ2-3, with TRBD1 matching over 7 bases. V shed 3 bases, J shed 2 bases, and the junction held 3 bases outside the gene matches. This CDR3 is 14 amino acids long. Germline values: CDR1 SGHRS, CDR2 YFSETQ. CDR3 protein: CASSSGQHTDTQYF. The CDR3 DNA reads as TGCGCCAGCAGCTCGGGACAGCACACAGATACGCAGTATTTT.

This chain connects TRBV25-1 to TRBJ1-1; D possibly corresponds to TRBD1 (5 bases). This CDR3 contains 14 residues. V lost 11 bases and J 1 base, leaving 17 bases between the germline ends. CDR1 is MGHDK and CDR2 is SYGVNS in the germline V gene. The CDR3 loop is CASQGQGQNTEAFF. The CDR3 region has the DNA TGTGCCTCACAAGGGCAGGGTCAGAACACTGAAGCTTTCTTT. The complete variable domain, with remaining parts taken from reference TRBV25-1 and TRBJ1-1, reads EADIYQTPRYLVIGTGKKITLECSQTMGHDKMYWYQQDPGMELHLIHYSYGVNSTEKGDLSSESTVSRIRTEHFPLTLESARPSHTSQYLCASQGQGQNTEAFFGQGTRLTVV.

The CDR3 region is CASSVDSYKRTDTQYF. CDR3 sequence (DNA): TGTGCCAGCAGTGTAGACAGTTACAAAAGAACAGATACGCAGTATTTT. V gene TRBV6-1 combines with J gene TRBJ2-3, with TRBD1 as a possible D gene (5 bases). The germline gives CDR1 MNHNS, CDR2 SASEGT. The CDR3 totals 16 residues. V lost 4 bases and J 3 bases, leaving 17 bases between the germline ends.

This chain connects TRBV10-2 to TRBJ2-3, with D perhaps being TRBD1 or TRBD2 (6 bases each). The germline CDR1 and CDR2 sequences are WSHSY and SAAADI. This CDR3 spans 14 amino acids. The V and J ends lost 3 bases and 1 base respectively, with 8 bases between them. The CDR3 DNA sequence: TGCGCCAGCAGTGACCGGGGGCGCACAGATACGCAGTATTTT. This gives the protein CASSDRGRTDTQYF.

The chain combines TRBV11-3 with TRBJ2-1, with TRBD2 identical over 7 bases. Germline V gene data show CDR1 as SGHNT and CDR2 as YENEEA. V shed 4 bases and J 7 bases; nucleotides not matched to a gene: 16. This CDR3 has 17 residues. CDR3 in DNA: TGTGCCAGCAGCTCGGGTGGGAGGGGCCCGGTTCGGAATGAGCAGTTCTTC. Protein sequence: CASSSGGRGPVRNEQFF. The whole variable domain, remainder taken from reference TRBV11-3 and TRBJ2-1, is EAGVVQSPRYKIIEKKQPVAFWCNPISGHNTLYWYLQNLGQGPELLIRYENEEAVDDSQLPKDRFSAERLKGVDSTLKIQPAELGDSAVYLCASSSGGRGPVRNEQFFGPGTRLTVL.

The chain joins TRBV7-9 to TRBJ2-7; D perhaps matches TRBD2 (6 bases). From germline, CDR1 is SEHNR and CDR2 FQNEAQ (reference sequence). Trimming left V 6 bases short and J 0 bases short, with 15 bases between. The CDR3 has 15 residues. The CDR3 DNA is TGTGCCAGCAGACTCCTAGCGCCCCCCTCCTACGAGCAGTACTTC. It codes for CASRLLAPPSYEQYF.